One T cell receptor (beta chain) is described in this entry. Libraries were prepared by immunoSEQ multiplex PCR; TCRdb keeps only in-frame clonotypes and omits some of them. Among under 85,000 clones, around 86% were seen once, and the ten largest hold 16%. This sample is part of a study of blood T cell repertoires in COVID-19. The TCR originated in a man in his forties with COVID-19, enrolled during active disease. The sequencing sample was made of peripheral blood.

The CDR3 DNA sequence: TGTGCCAGCAGCGGACAGGAAGACACCGGGGAGCTGTTTTTT. Amino acids: CASSGQEDTGELFF. The chain employs TRBV7-9 and TRBJ2-2; TRBD1 aligns across 7 bases. The V gene's germline CDR1 is SEHNR and CDR2 FQNEAQ (reference sequence). V lost 5 bases, J lost 3 bases, and 3 bases stayed unmatched. The CDR3 loop spans 14 amino acids.